Shown below are 8 T cell receptor beta chains from a single sample sequenced in a study of tumor and adjacent non-tumor tissue in lung cancer. RNA was extracted from bulk tissue without any cell sorting. TCRbeta libraries were built with three rounds of nested PCR, modified from ARM-PCR. MiXCR was run by TCRdb on the multiplex PCR reads, yielding one entry per CDR3 protein. The data show under 150,000 distinct CDR3 sequences, with around 66% seen just once and roughly 18% held by the top ten. Sample: lung tumor tissue. All receptors derive from a man in his 60s with small cell lung cancer.

This clonotype was found a few times. This may come from a read error, since a much larger clone is one base off. The chain recombines TRBV11-1 with TRBJ2-4; D is possibly TRBD1 (6 bases). CDR3 size: 14 residues. Germline lookup yields CDR1 SGHAT and CDR2 FQDESV (reference sequence). The DNA of the CDR3 is TGTGTCAGCAGCCACGGACAGCCCAAAAACATTCAGTACTTC. Translated, it gives CVSSHGQPKNIQYF.

This clonotype was detected only once. At one end the junction does not follow the germline gene, possibly because of a read error. The chain combines TRBV6-5 with TRBJ2-1; D is possibly TRBD2 (7 bases). Germline CDR1 is MNHEY and CDR2 is SVGAGI. CDR3 size: 16 residues. The CDR3, as DNA: TGTGCTAGCAGGAGGGGGGCGGGAGACACCTACAATGAGCAGTTCTTC. Translated, it gives CASRRGAGDTYNEQFF.

This clonotype was seen a few times. This rearrangement joins TRBV6-1 to TRBJ2-7; TRBD1 agrees at 8 bases. Germline CDR1 and CDR2: MNHNS and SASEGT. V lost 4 bases to trimming and J lost 0 bases; unmatched junction nucleotides: 17. The CDR3 covers 19 residues. The CDR3 bases are TGTGCCAGCAGTGCCAGGCCGGACAGGGCCGTACCAACCTCCTACGAGCAGTACGTC. This sequence encodes CASSARPDRAVPTSYEQYV.

This clonotype was found many times. V is TRBV20-1 and J is TRBJ2-4; D might be TRBD1 (6 bases). Germline V gene sequence: CDR1 DFQATT, CDR2 SNEGSKA (reference sequence). This CDR3 is 11 amino acids long. V shed 4 bases and J shed 8 bases, with 9 bases lying between them. CDR3 sequence: CSAIQGYIQYF. In DNA form, the CDR3 reads TGCAGTGCTATACAGGGTTACATTCAGTACTTC.

The gene calls are TRBV20-1 and TRBJ1-1; 7 bases are shared with TRBD1. V was clipped by 4 bases and J by 2 bases; unmatched bases: 10. The germline V gene encodes CDR1 DFQATT and CDR2 SNEGSKA (reference sequence). The CDR3 covers 15 residues. The CDR3 sequence is CSATEAGGGNTEAFF. CDR3 nucleotides: TGCAGTGCTACAGAGGCAGGGGGGGGAAACACTGAAGCTTTCTTT.

This clonotype showed up just a few times. This chain joins TRBV4-1 and TRBJ1-4; D not certain. Germline V CDR1 and CDR2: MGHRA, YSYEKL. V was cut by 5 bases and J by 4 bases, with 17 bases left in between. This CDR3 spans 16 amino acids. CDR3 coding DNA: TGCGCCAGCAGCTCCAGAACGGCAGACAATAATGAAAAACTGTTTTTT. This sequence encodes CASSSRTADNNEKLFF.

This clonotype was found a few times. This sequence joins TRBV20-1 and TRBJ1-2, with D possibly matching TRBD1 (5 bases). The CDR3 has 12 amino acids. CDR1 DFQATT and CDR2 SNEGSKA come from the germline V gene (reference sequence). With 3 bases removed from V and 5 bases from J, the gap between germline ends came to 10 bases. The CDR3 protein is CSASLTGYGYTF. DNA of the CDR3: TGCAGTGCTAGCTTAACAGGATATGGCTACACCTTC.

A note on this clonotype: One end of the junction does not line up with germline, which may come from a read error. The chain is built from TRBV11-1 and TRBJ2-2; tentative D call: TRBD2 (5 bases). CDR3 length: 15 residues. Germline V CDR1 and CDR2: SGHAT, FQDESV (reference sequence). The CDR3, as DNA: TGTGCCAGCAGCTTGGAGTCATCGAACACCGGGGAGCCGTTTTTT. Translation gives CASSLESSNTGEPFF.